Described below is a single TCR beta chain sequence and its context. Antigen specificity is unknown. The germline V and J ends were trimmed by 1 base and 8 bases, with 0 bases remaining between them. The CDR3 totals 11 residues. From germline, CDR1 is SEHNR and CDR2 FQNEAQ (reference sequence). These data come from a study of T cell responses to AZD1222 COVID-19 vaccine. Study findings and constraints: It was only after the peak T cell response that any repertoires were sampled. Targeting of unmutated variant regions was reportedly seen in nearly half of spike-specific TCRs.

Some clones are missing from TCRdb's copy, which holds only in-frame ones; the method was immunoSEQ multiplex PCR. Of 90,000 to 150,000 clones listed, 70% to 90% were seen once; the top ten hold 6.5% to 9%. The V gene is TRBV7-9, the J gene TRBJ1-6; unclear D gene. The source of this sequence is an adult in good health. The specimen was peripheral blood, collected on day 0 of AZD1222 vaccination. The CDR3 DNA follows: TGTGCCAGCAGCTTAGATTCACCCCTCCACTTT. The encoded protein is CASSLDSPLHF.